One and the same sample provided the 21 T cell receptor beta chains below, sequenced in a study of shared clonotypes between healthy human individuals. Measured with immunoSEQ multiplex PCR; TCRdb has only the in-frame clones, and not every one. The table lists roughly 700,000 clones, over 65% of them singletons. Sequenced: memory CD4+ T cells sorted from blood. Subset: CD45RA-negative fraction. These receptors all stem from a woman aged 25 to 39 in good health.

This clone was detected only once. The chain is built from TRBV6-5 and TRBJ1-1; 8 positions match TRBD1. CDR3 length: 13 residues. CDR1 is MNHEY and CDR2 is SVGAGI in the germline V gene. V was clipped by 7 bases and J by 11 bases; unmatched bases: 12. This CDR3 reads CASTPGQVKEAFF. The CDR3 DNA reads TGTGCCAGCACCCCGGGACAGGTCAAAGAGGCTTTCTTT.

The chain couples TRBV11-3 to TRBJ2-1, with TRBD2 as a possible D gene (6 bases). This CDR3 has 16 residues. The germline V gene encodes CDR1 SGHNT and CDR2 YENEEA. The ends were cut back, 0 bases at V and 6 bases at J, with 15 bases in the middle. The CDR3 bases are TGTGCCAGCAGCTTAGAAGCGTACGGGAGCTCCAATGAGCAGTTCTTC. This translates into CASSLEAYGSSNEQFF.

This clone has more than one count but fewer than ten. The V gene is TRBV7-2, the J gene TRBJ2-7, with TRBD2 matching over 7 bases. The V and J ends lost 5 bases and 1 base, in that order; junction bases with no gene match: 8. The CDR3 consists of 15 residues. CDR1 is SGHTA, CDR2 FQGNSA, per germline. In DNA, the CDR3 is TGTGCCAGCAGCCCCAGCGGGACCCCATCCTACGAGCAGTACTTC. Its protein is CASSPSGTPSYEQYF.

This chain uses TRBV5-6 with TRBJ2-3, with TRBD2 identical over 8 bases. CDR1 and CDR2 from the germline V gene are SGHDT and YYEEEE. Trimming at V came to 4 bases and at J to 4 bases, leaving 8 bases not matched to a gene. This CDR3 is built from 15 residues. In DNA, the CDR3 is TGTGCCAGCAGCGAGGGACTAGTTCCGGCAGATACGCAGTATTTT. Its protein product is CASSEGLVPADTQYF.

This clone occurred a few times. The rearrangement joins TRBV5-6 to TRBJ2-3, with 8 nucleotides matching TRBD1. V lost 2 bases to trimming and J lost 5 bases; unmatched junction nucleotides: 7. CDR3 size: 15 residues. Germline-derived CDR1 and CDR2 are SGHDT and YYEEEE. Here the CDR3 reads CASSFLGQGGDTQYF. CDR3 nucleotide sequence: TGTGCCAGCAGCTTCCTTGGACAGGGTGGAGATACGCAGTATTTT.

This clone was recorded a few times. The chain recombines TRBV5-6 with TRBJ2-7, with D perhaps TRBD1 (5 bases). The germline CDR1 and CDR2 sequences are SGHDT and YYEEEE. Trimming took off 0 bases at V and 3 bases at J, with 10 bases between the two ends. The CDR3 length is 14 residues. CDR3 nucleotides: TGTGCCAGCAGCTTGGTACAGGCGAACTACGAGCAGTACTTC. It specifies CASSLVQANYEQYF.

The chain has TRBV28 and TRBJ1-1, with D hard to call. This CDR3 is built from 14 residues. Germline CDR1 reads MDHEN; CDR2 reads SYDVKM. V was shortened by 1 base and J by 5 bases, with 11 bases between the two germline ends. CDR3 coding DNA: TGTGCCAGCAGTTTATTGGGGAGAGAGACTGAAGCTTTCTTT. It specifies CASSLLGRETEAFF. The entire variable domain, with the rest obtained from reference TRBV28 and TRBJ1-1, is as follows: DVKVTQSSRYLVKRTGEKVFLECVQDMDHENMFWYRQDPGLGLRLIYFSYDVKMKEKGDIPEGYSVSREKKERFSLILESASTNQTSMYLCASSLLGRETEAFFGQGTRLTVV.

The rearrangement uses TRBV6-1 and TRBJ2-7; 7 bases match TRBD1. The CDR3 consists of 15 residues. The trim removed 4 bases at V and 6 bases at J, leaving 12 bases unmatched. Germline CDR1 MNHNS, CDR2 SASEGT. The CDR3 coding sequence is TGTGCCAGCAGTGCGCAGGGACAGTCGGACGGCGAGCAGTACTTC. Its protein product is CASSAQGQSDGEQYF.

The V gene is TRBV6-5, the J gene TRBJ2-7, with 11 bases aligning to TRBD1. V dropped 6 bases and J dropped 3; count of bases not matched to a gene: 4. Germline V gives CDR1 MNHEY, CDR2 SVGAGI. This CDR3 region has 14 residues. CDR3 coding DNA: TGTGCCAGCAGGACCGGGACAGGGGGCTACGAGCAGTACTTC. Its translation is CASRTGTGGYEQYF.

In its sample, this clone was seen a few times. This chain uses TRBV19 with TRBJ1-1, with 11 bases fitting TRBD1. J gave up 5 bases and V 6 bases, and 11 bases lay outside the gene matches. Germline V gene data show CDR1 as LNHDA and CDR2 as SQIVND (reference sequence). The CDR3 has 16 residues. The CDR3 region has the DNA TGTGCCAGTAGCCCCCCCGGGACAGGGGGACGGACTGAAGCTTTCTTT. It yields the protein CASSPPGTGGRTEAFF.

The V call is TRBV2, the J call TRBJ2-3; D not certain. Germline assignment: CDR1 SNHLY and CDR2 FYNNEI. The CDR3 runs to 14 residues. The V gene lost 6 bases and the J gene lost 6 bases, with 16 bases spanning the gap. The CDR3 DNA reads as TGTGCCAGCAGCCCCAGAGCCCTCAGGGATACGCAGTATTTT. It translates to CASSPRALRDTQYF.

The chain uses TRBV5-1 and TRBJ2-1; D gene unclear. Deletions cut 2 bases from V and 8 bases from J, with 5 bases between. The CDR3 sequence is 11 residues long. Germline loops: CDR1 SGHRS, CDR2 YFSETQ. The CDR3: CASSLAHEQFF. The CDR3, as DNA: TGCGCCAGCAGCTTAGCCCATGAGCAGTTCTTC.

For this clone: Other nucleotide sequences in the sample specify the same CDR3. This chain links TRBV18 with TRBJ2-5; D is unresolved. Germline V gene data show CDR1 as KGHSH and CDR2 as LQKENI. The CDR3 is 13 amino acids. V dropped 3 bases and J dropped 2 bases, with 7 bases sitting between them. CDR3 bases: TGTGCCAGCTCACCTTTGGGTCAAGAGACCCAGTACTTC. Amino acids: CASSPLGQETQYF.

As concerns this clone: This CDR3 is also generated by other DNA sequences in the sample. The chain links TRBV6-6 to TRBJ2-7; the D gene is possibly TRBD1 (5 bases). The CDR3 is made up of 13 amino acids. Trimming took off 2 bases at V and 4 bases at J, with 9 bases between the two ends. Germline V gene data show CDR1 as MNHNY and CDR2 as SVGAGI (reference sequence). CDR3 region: CASSYGAGYEQYF. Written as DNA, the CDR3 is TGTGCCAGCAGTTACGGGGCAGGGTACGAGCAGTACTTC.

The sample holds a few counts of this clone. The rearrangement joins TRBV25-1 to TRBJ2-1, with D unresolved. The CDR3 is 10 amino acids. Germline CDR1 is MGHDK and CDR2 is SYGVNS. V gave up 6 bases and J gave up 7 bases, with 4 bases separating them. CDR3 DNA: TGTGCCAGCAGCCAAAATGAGCAGTTCTTC. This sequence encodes CASSQNEQFF.

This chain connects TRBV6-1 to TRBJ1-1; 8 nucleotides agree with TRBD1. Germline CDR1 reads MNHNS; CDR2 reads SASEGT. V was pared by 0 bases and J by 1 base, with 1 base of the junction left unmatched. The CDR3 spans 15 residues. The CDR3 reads CASSEAGQGNTEAFF. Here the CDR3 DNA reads TGTGCCAGCAGTGAAGCCGGACAGGGGAACACTGAAGCTTTCTTT.

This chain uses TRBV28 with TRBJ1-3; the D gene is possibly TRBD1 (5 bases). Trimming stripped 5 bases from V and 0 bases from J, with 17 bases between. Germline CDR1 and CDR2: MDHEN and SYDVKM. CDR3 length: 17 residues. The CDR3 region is CASSRRAGGSSGNTIYF. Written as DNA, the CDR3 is TGTGCCAGCAGTCGGAGGGCCGGGGGGAGCTCTGGAAACACCATATATTTT.

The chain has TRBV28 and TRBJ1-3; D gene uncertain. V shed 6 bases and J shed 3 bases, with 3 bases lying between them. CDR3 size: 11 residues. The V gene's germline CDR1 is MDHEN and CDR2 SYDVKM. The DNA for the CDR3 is TGTGCCAGCAGGAGTGGAAACACCATATATTTT. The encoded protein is CASRSGNTIYF.

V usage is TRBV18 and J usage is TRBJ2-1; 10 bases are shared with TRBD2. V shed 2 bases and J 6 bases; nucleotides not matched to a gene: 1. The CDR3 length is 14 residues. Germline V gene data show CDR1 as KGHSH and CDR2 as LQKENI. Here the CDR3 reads CASSPGLAANEQFF. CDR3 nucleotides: TGTGCCAGCTCACCAGGACTAGCGGCCAATGAGCAGTTCTTC.

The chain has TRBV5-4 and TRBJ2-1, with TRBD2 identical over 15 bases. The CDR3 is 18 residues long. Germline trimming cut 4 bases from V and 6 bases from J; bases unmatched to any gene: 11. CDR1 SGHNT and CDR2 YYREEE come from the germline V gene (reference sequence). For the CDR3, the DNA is TGTGCCAGCAGCGGAGTATGGACTAGCGGGAGGGTGGGCAATGAGCAGTTCTTC. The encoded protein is CASSGVWTSGRVGNEQFF.

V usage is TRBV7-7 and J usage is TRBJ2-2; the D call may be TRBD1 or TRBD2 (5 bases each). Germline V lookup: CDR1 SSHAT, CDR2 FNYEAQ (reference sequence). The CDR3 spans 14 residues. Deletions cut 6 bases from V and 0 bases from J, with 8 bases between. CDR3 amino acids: CASSPGPNTGELFF. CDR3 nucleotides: TGTGCCAGCAGTCCGGGACCGAACACCGGGGAGCTGTTTTTT.